A selection of T cell receptor beta chains follows, all from one sample in a study of shared clonotypes between healthy human individuals. The data were produced by immunoSEQ multiplex PCR, yet TCRdb's version contains in-frame clones alone and is incomplete. The sample lists 550,000 to 700,000 clones; 55% to 85% were seen once. The sequenced sample consisted of memory CD4+ T cells sorted from blood. These receptors came from a woman aged 30 to 39 in good health. The CDR3 runs from the conserved cysteine through the conserved F or W. The D gene is left open where the match is weak. Not every row has a clone size; where given, it reads once, few, many or a size class.

J gene | clone size | V gene | D gene | CDR3 protein | CDR3 DNA
TRBJ2-1 | NA | TRBV4-1 | NA | CASSQTGTYNEQFF | TGCGCCAGCAGCCAAACAGGTACCTACAATGAGCAGTTCTTC
TRBJ2-5 | NA | TRBV5-6 | NA | CASSLGEIQETQYF | TGTGCCAGCAGCTTGGGAGAGATTCAAGAGACCCAGTACTTC
TRBJ1-1 | NA | TRBV5-1 | NA | CASSFQGTNTEAFF | TGCGCCAGCAGCTTTCAGGGTACAAACACTGAAGCTTTCTTT
TRBJ2-5 | once | TRBV6-7 | TRBD2 | CASSYSPSMGRDFTSGRLQETQYF | TGTGCCAGCAGTTACTCGCCCTCGATGGGCAGGGATTTCACTAGCGGGAGGTTACAAGAGACCCAGTACTTC
TRBJ2-3 | few | TRBV9 | NA | CASSPGLTTDTQYF | TGTGCCAGCAGTCCGGGACTCACTACGGATACGCAGTATTTT
TRBJ2-7 | NA | TRBV11-2 | TRBD2 | CASSLDLAGLYEQYF | TGTGCCAGCAGCTTAGATCTAGCGGGCCTATACGAGCAGTACTTC
TRBJ1-6 | once | TRBV7-3 | TRBD1 | CASSGSTGDSPLHF | TGTGCCAGCAGCGGCAGTACAGGGGATTCACCCCTCCACTTT
TRBJ2-7 | NA | TRBV5-4 | TRBD1 | CARQQGTLYEQYF | TGTGCCAGACAACAGGGGACCCTCTACGAGCAGTACTTC
TRBJ2-1 | NA | TRBV18 | TRBD2 | CASSPGLAGPTSSYNEQFF | TGTGCCAGCTCACCTGGACTAGCGGGTCCCACTAGCTCCTACAATGAGCAGTTCTTC
TRBJ2-1 | NA | TRBV7-2 | NA | CASSLAGQNYNEQFF | TGTGCCAGCAGCTTAGCGGGGCAGAACTACAATGAGCAGTTCTTC
TRBJ2-3 | NA | TRBV19 | TRBD1 | CASSIDPPGQGADTQYF | TGTGCCAGTAGTATAGACCCCCCGGGACAGGGGGCAGATACGCAGTATTTT
TRBJ1-1 | few | TRBV7-9 | NA | CASSRKGEAFF | TGTGCCAGCAGCCGGAAGGGGGAAGCTTTCTTT
TRBJ2-2 | NA | TRBV5-1 | NA | CASSLSGFTGELFF | TGCGCCAGCAGCTTGTCAGGGTTCACCGGGGAGCTGTTTTTT
TRBJ2-3 | NA | TRBV6-6 | NA | CASRQAVRVSTDTQYF | TGTGCCAGCAGACAAGCCGTCAGGGTCAGCACAGATACGCAGTATTTT
TRBJ2-6 | NA | TRBV27 | NA | CASSRLSDFHSGANVLTF | TGTGCCAGCAGTAGGCTAAGCGACTTCCACTCTGGGGCCAACGTCCTGACTTTC
TRBJ2-1 | few | TRBV9 | NA | CASSSQTGQPQRQFF | TGTGCCAGCAGCTCTCAGACCGGACAGCCCCAAAGGCAGTTCTTC
TRBJ2-1 | NA | TRBV28 | NA | CASSSPGGAYNEQFF | TGTGCCAGCAGCTCGCCTGGCGGCGCCTACAATGAGCAGTTCTTC
TRBJ2-3 | few | TRBV29-1 | NA | CSVGGDSTSTDTQYF | TGCAGCGTTGGGGGGGATAGCACTAGCACAGATACGCAGTATTTT
TRBJ1-1 | NA | TRBV29-1 | NA | CSTWGPSMNTEAFF | TGCAGCACTTGGGGGCCCTCAATGAACACTGAAGCTTTCTTT
TRBJ2-1 | NA | TRBV5-1 | NA | CASSLDSSSYNEQFF | TGCGCCAGCAGCCTAGACTCTAGCTCCTACAATGAGCAGTTCTTC
TRBJ2-1 | NA | TRBV5-4 | NA | CASSLAGAWQFF | TGTGCCAGCAGCTTGGCTGGGGCGTGGCAGTTCTTC
TRBJ2-7 | NA | TRBV5-1 | NA | CASSFQASSGDEQYF | TGCGCCAGCAGCTTTCAGGCCAGCTCTGGGGACGAGCAGTACTTC
TRBJ2-7 | many | TRBV7-9 | TRBD2 | CASSELATYEQYF | TGTGCCAGCAGCGAACTAGCGACCTACGAGCAGTACTTC
TRBJ2-1 | NA | TRBV7-9 | NA | CASSLALNNEQFF | TGTGCCAGCAGCTTAGCACTCAACAATGAGCAGTTCTTC
TRBJ2-3 | NA | TRBV9 | NA | CASSVGVGTDTQYF | TGTGCCAGCAGCGTAGGTGTGGGTACCGATACGCAGTATTTT
TRBJ1-2 | NA | TRBV7-6 | NA | CASSDPGQGYGYTF | TGTGCCAGCAGCGACCCCGGCCAAGGATATGGCTACACCTTC
TRBJ2-1 | NA | TRBV4-2 | NA | CASSQTTAETYNEQFF | TGTGCCAGCAGCCAAACCACGGCAGAGACGTACAATGAGCAGTTCTTC
TRBJ2-3 | few | TRBV5-4 | TRBD2 | CASSLGLADFTDTQYF | TGTGCCAGCAGCTTGGGTCTAGCGGATTTCACAGATACGCAGTATTTT